This TCR beta chain was profiled in a study of blood T cell repertoires in COVID-19. Whole-study context: Collection of acute and convalescent COVID-19 samples took place in the United States, Italy and Spain.

Researchers sorted participants into cohorts using their self-reported clinical history. Original methodology: Researchers report that nucleated cell counts were estimated from reference gene primer amplification. TCRdb's copy holds only in-frame clones and misses some; the assay was immunoSEQ multiplex PCR. V, J and clone size were drawn from that table, and D and trimming were deduced from the DNA. The repertoire includes about 250,000 clones, 85% to 90% of them detected once, and over 1.5% sits in the top ten. V shed 3 bases and J shed 4 bases, with 10 bases lying between them. The V gene's germline CDR1 is SGHTA and CDR2 FQGNSA. CDR3 length equals 13 residues.

The chain carries TRBV7-2 and TRBJ2-7; D uncertain. Sequencing used PBMCs or T cells enriched from blood (not recorded which). The receptor's source is a man aged 40-49 years who had recovered from COVID-19. In nucleotides, the CDR3 is TGTGCCAGCAGCTTCTACCCTAATTACGAGCAGTACTTC. Its translation is CASSFYPNYEQYF.